This T cell receptor (beta chain) appears in the sequencing data of a study of cytomegalovirus exposure and HLA in healthy donors. Study information: The roughly 110 validation repertoires were reported in a later analysis to have been generated on the same platform as the approximately 700 first-cohort repertoires.

In germline, CDR1 is SGHTA, CDR2 FQGNSA. V gave up 8 bases and J gave up 3 bases, with 11 bases separating them. This CDR3 has 12 amino acids. Study-wide findings and caveats: Cytomegalovirus association was listed for about 180 TCR beta chains.

The data were produced by immunoSEQ multiplex PCR, yet TCRdb's version contains in-frame clones alone and is incomplete. The profile shows about 98,000 clones, around nine tenths of them singletons. About this clone: Its specificity is not known.

The approximately 120-subject validation cohort, separate from the approximately 670-subject first cohort, included the donors. Sequencing was carried out using PBMCs. The receptor was derived from a woman under 40 in good health and CMV-seronegative. The chain links TRBV7-2 to TRBJ2-7; D is perhaps TRBD2 (5 bases). The CDR3 region is CASSRGSYEQYF. The DNA for the CDR3 is TGTGCCAGCTCCCGGGGAAGCTACGAGCAGTACTTC.